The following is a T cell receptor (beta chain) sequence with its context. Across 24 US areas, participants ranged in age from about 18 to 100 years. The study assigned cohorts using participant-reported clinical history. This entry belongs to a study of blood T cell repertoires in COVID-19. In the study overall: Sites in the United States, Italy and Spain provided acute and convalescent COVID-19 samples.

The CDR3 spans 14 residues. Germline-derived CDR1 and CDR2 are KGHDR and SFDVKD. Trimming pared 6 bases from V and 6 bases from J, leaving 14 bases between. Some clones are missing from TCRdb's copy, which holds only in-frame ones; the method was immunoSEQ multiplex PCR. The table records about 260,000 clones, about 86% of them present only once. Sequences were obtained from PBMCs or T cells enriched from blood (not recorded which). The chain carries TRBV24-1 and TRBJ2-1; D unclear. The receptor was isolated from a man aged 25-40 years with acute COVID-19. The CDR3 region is CATSPGRSPNEQFF. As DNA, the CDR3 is TGTGCCACCAGTCCTGGCAGGTCCCCCAATGAGCAGTTCTTC.